This TCR beta chain was sequenced during a study of OX40 agonist ivuxolimab in advanced cancers. The protocol was immunoSEQ multiplex PCR, while the TCRdb copy is restricted to in-frame clones and leaves out a portion. The sample records about 80,000 clones, roughly nine tenths being singletons. A note on this clone: The same CDR3 is also encoded by other DNA sequences in this sample.

Germline-derived CDR1 and CDR2 are LNHNV and YYDKDF (reference sequence). With 0 bases removed from V and 1 base from J, the gap between germline ends came to 7 bases. This CDR3 spans 15 amino acids. This sample comprised CD4+ or CD8+ T cells sorted from blood, obtained in a trial of the OX40 agonist ivuxolimab. This TCR derives from an adult with an advanced solid tumor such as melanoma, head and neck, liver or kidney cancer. The chain combines TRBV15 with TRBJ1-5; D gene unclear. The CDR3 region is CATSREQLSNQPQHF. For the CDR3, the DNA is TGTGCCACCAGCAGAGAACAGTTGAGCAATCAGCCCCAGCATTTT.